This TCR beta chain was profiled in a study of T cells in Graves' hyperthyroidism and ophthalmopathy (dated by TCRdb to 2018 to 2020). Study-level background: Peripheral blood samples were taken at initial diagnosis, before any treatment was given. The study also compared thyroid tissue and blood T-cell repertoires from roughly 6 Graves' hyperthyroidism patients. According to the paper, TCR Vbeta CDR3 sequencing was carried out on approximately 140 peripheral blood samples, which came from fewer than 50 ophthalmopathy, 75 to 80 hyperthyroidism and approximately 17 progressor patients. To identify TCR V-J signatures that set the groups apart, the researchers used a discovery cohort of 90 to 100 patients, made up of roughly 40 with Graves' ophthalmopathy and some 55 with stable Graves' hyperthyroidism. Once sampling was done, hyperthyroidism patients were given methimazole at a starting dose of 30 mg daily, whereas ophthalmopathy patients were given high-dose intravenous methylprednisolone. Prospective prediction of ophthalmopathy was tested in an independent validation cohort of 18 to 20 hyperthyroidism patients and 17 patients who later progressed to ophthalmopathy. The roughly 90 discovery patients were divided at random into training and test sets in a 7:3 ratio. The full study reports these points: A model built on a 13 V-J signature distinguished ophthalmopathy from stable hyperthyroidism, reaching roughly 88% sensitivity and 81% to 83% specificity in cross-validation and 80%/75% in testing. In validation, the model predicted progression to ophthalmopathy with around 71% sensitivity and less than 80% specificity, a median of about six months before onset. No statistical method was used to fix the sample size in advance, and group allocation was not hidden from the investigators. Most expanded thyroid clonotypes (frequency above 0.001) were also found in blood, which suggests that blood repertoires may mirror thyroid immune responses.

The TCR beta CDR3 regions were amplified from the RNA transcripts. The TCR CDR3 was subjected to a first round of RT-PCR using the HTBI primer set and the Qiagen OneStep RT-PCR kit. A second multiplex PCR round built the libraries, followed by size selection and purification. Libraries were sequenced paired-end with 100 bp reads on an Illumina HiSeq2000. The authors' analysis ran thus. SOAPnuke was used to process the raw data, throwing out any read that contained adapters or uncalled bases, had a mean Phred below 15, or lacked an exact constant-primer or identifier match. High-quality paired reads were merged with COPE v1.2.5, and unique nucleotide sequences were defined as clonotypes. Clonotypes were aligned to IMGT TRBV, TRBD and TRBJ reference segments using MiTCR v1.1. Only V-J combinations with frequency above 0.0001, covering about 99% of repertoires, were analysed. The TCS score was defined as the ratio of F50 (clonal expansion) to E x V (chaos), calculated using BLOSUM62-based TCRdist between CDR3 peptides within each V-J. Welch's t-statistics and random forest reduced approximately 520 V-J features to 10 to 15, which were used in a naive Bayes classifier (R e1071). TCRdb applied fastp at Q25 and MiXCR to the public reads, then kept only in-frame beta chains. When rows share a CDR3 protein, they turn into one entry using the most common DNA and genes. TCRdb's processing, not the authors', yielded these V and J calls. Here the sample has more than 550,000 distinct CDR3 sequences; about 17% occur a single time. The ten largest clones represent around 15% of the sample.

Hyperthyroidism patients were aged 18 to 65 years and newly diagnosed, with disease duration of less than 2 months. The study excluded patients with uncontrolled infections, other autoimmune diseases, pregnancy or lactation. Diagnoses relied on clinical symptoms, serum thyroxine and TRAb, thyroid ultrasound and orbital computed tomography. For progressor patients, blood was drawn at the first diagnosis of hyperthyroidism, before any ophthalmopathy symptoms had appeared. Ficoll-Paque density gradient centrifugation was used to isolate PBMCs from around 9.1 ml of fresh peripheral blood. Progressor patients were initially diagnosed with Graves' hyperthyroidism and developed ophthalmopathy during follow-up. Trizol reagent was used to extract total RNA, and RNA quality was then checked on an Agilent 2100 Bioanalyzer. This clonotype was observed a handful of times. It lacks a known antigen. Qualities for individual bases were not recorded, and no much larger clone is one base off.

The sequenced sample consisted of blood. The receptor's source is a woman between 50 and 59 years old with Graves' hyperthyroidism that later progressed to Graves' ophthalmopathy.

Here the CDR3 is given as CAIQLASGANVLTF. The DNA reads TGTGCCATCCAGCTCGCCTCTGGGGCCAACGTCCTGACTTTC. The chain is assembled from TRBV6-1 and TRBJ2-6, with the D gene not clear enough to name. The germline V gene specifies MNHNS as CDR1 and SASEGT as CDR2. Trimming at the junction amounts to 10 bases on V and 0 bases on J, and the germline ends lie 10 bases apart. The CDR3 runs 14 residues from the cysteine to the phenylalanine. Only the CDR3 region is kept as DNA, spanning 42 bases read in frame from base 1.